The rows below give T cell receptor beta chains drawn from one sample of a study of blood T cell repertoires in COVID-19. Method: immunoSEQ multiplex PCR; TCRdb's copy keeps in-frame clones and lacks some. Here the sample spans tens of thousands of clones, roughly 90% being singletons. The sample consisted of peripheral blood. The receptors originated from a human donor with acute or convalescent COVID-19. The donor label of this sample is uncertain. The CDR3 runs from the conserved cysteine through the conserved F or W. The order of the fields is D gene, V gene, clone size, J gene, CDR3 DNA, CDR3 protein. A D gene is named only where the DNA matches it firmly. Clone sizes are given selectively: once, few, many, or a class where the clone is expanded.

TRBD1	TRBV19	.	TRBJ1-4	TGTGCCAGTAGTATTCCCGGGACAGGGGATGAAAAACTGTTTTTT	CASSIPGTGDEKLFF
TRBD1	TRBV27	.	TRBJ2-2	TGTGCCAGCAGTCCCGGGACAGGGTGGGCCGGGGAGCTGTTTTTT	CASSPGTGWAGELFF
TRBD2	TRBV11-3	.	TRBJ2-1	TGTGCCAGCAGCTTAGGGCTTAGCGGGAGTCAGTCCTACAATGAGCAGTTCTTC	CASSLGLSGSQSYNEQFF
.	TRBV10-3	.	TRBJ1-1	TGTGCCATCAGGATGGGGCCCGACGGCACTGAAGCTTTCTTT	CAIRMGPDGTEAFF
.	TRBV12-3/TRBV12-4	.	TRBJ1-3	TGTGCCAGCACCCCGACAGGTGGAAACACCATATATTTT	CASTPTGGNTIYF
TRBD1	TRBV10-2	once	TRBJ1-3	TGCGCCAGCAGGACAGGGAAACAGAACACCATATATTTT	CASRTGKQNTIYF
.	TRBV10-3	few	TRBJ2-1	TGTGCCATCATGACACGCCGTGGGGGCGGTTACAATGAGCAGTTCTTC	CAIMTRRGGGYNEQFF
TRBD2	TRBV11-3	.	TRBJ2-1	TGTGCCAGCAGCTTAACACTAGCGGCAGACGGGGAGCAGTTCTTC	CASSLTLAADGEQFF
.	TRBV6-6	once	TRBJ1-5	TGTGCCAGCAGTCGAGAGACCGGTAGAGGCCATCAGCCCCAGCATTTT	CASSRETGRGHQPQHF
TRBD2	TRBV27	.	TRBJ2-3	TGTGCCAGCAGTACCCTAGCGGGTAGGACAGATACGCAGTATTTT	CASSTLAGRTDTQYF
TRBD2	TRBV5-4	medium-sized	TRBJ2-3	TGTGCCAGCAGCCCCGGGACTAGCGGGGTGGAGGCAGATACGCAGTATTTT	CASSPGTSGVEADTQYF
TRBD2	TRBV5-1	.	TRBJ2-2	TGCGCCAGCAGCTTAAGACTAGCGGATTACGGGGAGCTGTTTTTT	CASSLRLADYGELFF
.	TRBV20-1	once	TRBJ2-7	TGCAGTGCTAGTAGCCACGGGAGTTCTGACGAGCAGTACTTC	CSASSHGSSDEQYF
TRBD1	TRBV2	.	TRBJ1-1	TGTGCCAGCAGTCCGGGACAGGGGGCGAACACTGAAGCTTTCTTT	CASSPGQGANTEAFF
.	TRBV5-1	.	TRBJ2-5	TGCGCCAGCAGCTTTTGGCAGCAAGAGACCCAGTACTTC	CASSFWQQETQYF
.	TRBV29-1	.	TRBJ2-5	TGCAGCACCATCGGGTACCAAGAGACCCAGTACTTC	CSTIGYQETQYF
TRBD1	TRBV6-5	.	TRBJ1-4	TGTGCCAGCAGTTACTCGAGGGCAGGGGGAGGTGAAAAACTGTTTTTT	CASSYSRAGGGEKLFF
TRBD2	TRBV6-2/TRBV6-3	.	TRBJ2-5	TGTGCCAGCAGCACAGCCCGTGGACTAGCGGGGGACGTTGAGACCCAGTACTTC	CASSTARGLAGDVETQYF
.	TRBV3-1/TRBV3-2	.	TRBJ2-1	TGTGCCAGCAGCCAGGCTGGACTACGCGGCAATGAGCAGTTCTTC	CASSQAGLRGNEQFF
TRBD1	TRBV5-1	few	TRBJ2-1	TGCGCCAGCAGCCATAGACAGGGTATTTACAATGAGCAGTTCTTC	CASSHRQGIYNEQFF
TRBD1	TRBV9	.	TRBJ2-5	TGTGCCAGCAGCGTAGGGGGACAGTTGGGCCAAGAGACCCAGTACTTC	CASSVGGQLGQETQYF
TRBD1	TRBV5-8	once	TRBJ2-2	TGTGCCAGCATCCCGGGACAGGGGTTTTTCACCGGGGAGCTGTTTTTT	CASIPGQGFFTGELFF
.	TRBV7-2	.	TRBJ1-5	TGTGCCAGCAGCTTAGCGGCGGGGGGAGGTCAGCCCCAGCATTTT	CASSLAAGGGQPQHF
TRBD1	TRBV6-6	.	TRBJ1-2	TGTGCCAGCAGAGTCCCGGGACAGACCTATGGCTACACCTTC	CASRVPGQTYGYTF
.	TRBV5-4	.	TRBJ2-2	TGTGCCAGCAGCCGCGAAACGGTTGCCGGGGAGCTGTTTTTT	CASSRETVAGELFF
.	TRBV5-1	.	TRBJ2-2	TGCGCCAGCAGACTAGGACCGGTCGGGGAGCTGTTTTTT	CASRLGPVGELFF
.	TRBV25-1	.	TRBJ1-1	TGTGCCAGCAGTGAATCAGGTAGGGGGTTCAGGACTGAAGCTTTCTTT	CASSESGRGFRTEAFF
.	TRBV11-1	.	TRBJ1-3	TGTGCCAGCAGCTTCAGTTCTGGAAACACCATATATTTT	CASSFSSGNTIYF
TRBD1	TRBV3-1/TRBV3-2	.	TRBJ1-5	TGTGCCAGCAGCCAGGGACAGAATCAGCCCCAGCATTTT	CASSQGQNQPQHF
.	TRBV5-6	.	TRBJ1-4	TGTGCCAGCTCCGACCGGGCGGGAACCGCAACTAATGAAAAACTGTTTTTT	CASSDRAGTATNEKLFF
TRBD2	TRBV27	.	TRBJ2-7	TGTGCCAGCAGTTTAAGTCCAGCGGGAGAGTCCGAGCAGTACTTC	CASSLSPAGESEQYF
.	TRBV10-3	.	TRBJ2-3	TGTGCCATCAGTGAGCCACCCCCTAGCCCGTGGGATACGCAGTATTTT	CAISEPPPSPWDTQYF
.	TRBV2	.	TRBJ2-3	TGTGCCAGCAGGGCTCCGGACTACACAGATACGCAGTATTTT	CASRAPDYTDTQYF
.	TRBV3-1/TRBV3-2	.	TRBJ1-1	TGTGCCAGCAGCCAAGATCGTAGTGTCCGAGCTTTCTTT	CASSQDRSVRAFF
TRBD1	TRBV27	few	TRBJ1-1	TGTGCCAGCAGCCTCGGACAGGGGCTAACCTCCACTGAAGCTTTCTTT	CASSLGQGLTSTEAFF
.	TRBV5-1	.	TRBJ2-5	TGCGCCAGCAGCTTGGAGTGGAGAGAGACCCAGTACTTC	CASSLEWRETQYF
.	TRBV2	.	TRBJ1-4	TGTGCCAGCATGTGGAGACGAGGCGGTGAAAAACTGTTTTTT	CASMWRRGGEKLFF
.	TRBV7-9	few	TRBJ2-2	TGTGCCAGCAGCTTAGCGCGTCTCACCGGGGAGCTGTTTTTT	CASSLARLTGELFF
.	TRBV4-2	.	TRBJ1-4	TGTGCCAGCAGCCGCCCCGCCGGGGCAACTAATGAAAAACTGTTTTTT	CASSRPAGATNEKLFF
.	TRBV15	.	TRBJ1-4	TGTGCCACCAGCTCCGTTGCAACTAATGAAAAACTGTTTTTT	CATSSVATNEKLFF
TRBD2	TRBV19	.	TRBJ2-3	TGTGCCAGTAGTAGGACTAGCGGGGAGGTAGATACGCAGTATTTT	CASSRTSGEVDTQYF
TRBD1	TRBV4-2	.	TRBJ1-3	TGTGCCAGCAGCCTAAAGGACAGGGACCGCTCTGGAAACACCATATATTTT	CASSLKDRDRSGNTIYF
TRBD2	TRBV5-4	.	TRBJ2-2	TGTGCCAGCAGCTCAAGCCGCGGGGGGGCCCACACCGGGGAGCTGTTTTTT	CASSSSRGGAHTGELFF
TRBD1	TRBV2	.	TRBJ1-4	TGTGCCAGCAGTCGCGACAGGGGGTCAGCTGCAACTAATGAAAAACTGTTTTTT	CASSRDRGSAATNEKLFF
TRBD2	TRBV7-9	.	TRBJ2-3	TGTGCCAGCGGGCTCTTGACTAGCGGGGGGGAAGATACGCAGTATTTT	CASGLLTSGGEDTQYF
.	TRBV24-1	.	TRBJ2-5	TGTGCCACCAGTGATTTCTGGGGGTCTTCAGGGAGGGAGACCCAGTACTTC	CATSDFWGSSGRETQYF
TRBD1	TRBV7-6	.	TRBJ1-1	TGTGCCAGCAGCTACGGACAGGGAGGAGGGACTGAAGCTTTCTTT	CASSYGQGGGTEAFF
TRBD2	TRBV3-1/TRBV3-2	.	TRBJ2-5	TGTGCCAGCAGCCCCCCTTTGGGACTAGTGGAGACCCAGTACTTC	CASSPPLGLVETQYF
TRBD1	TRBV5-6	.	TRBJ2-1	TGTGCCAGCAGCTTGGCACGAGGGGGCGAATACAATGAGCAGTTCTTC	CASSLARGGEYNEQFF
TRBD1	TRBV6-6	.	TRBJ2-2	TGTGCCAGCAGTTGGGACAGGGCTACAGCCGGGGAGCTGTTTTTT	CASSWDRATAGELFF
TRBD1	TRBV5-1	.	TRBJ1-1	TGCGCCAGCAGCCCTTTTGCAGGGGGGAGCACTGAAGCTTTCTTT	CASSPFAGGSTEAFF
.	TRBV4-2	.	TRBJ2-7	TGTGCCAGCAGCCAAGATCTTTTTTTGGACTGGACCTACGAGCAGTACTTC	CASSQDLFLDWTYEQYF
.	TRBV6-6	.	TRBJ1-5	TGTGCCAGCACCTACTGGGCTTCGCGCAATCAGCCCCAGCATTTT	CASTYWASRNQPQHF